The present TCR beta chain was sequenced within a study of T cell repertoires in cytomegalovirus infection. About the study: Indications of both CMV infection and matching HLA type were provided by public TCR beta signatures. Study observations and caveats: Dominant in the ex vivo response were TCR beta clonotypes restricted by HLA-C and specific for CMV. The cumulative frequency of public TCR beta families identified carriers of CMV plus the relevant HLA.

TCRdb analysed the reads with MiXCR anew, one entry per CDR3 protein. Of around 350,000 distinct CDR3 sequences listed, around 18% were seen once; the top ten hold roughly 9%. In this sample, this clonotype turned up a few times. Antigen unknown. Germline V lookup: CDR1 SQVTM, CDR2 ANQGSEA. The CDR3 spans 12 residues. V lost 3 bases and J 2 bases, leaving 7 bases between the germline ends. The sequenced sample was PBMCs. This sequence joins TRBV29-1 and TRBJ2-5; possibly TRBD2 for D (5 bases). This sequence was found in a human donor in good health (CMV status not recorded). Some clones in this sample may be carry-over from other donors' samples. For the CDR3, the DNA is TGCAGCGTTGATACGGGGCAAGAGACCCAGTACTTC. Translated: CSVDTGQETQYF.